Listed below are T cell receptor beta chains from one sample, sequenced in a study of blood T cell repertoires in COVID-19. Repertoires were generated with immunoSEQ multiplex PCR, while TCRdb's copy carries only in-frame clones and drops some. The profile shows roughly 200,000 clones, about 86% of them singletons. Sequencing was carried out using peripheral blood. The receptors here all came from a young man with active or convalescent COVID-19. CDR3s include the opening cysteine and the closing phenylalanine or tryptophan.

cdr3_length v_call cdr3_aa
14 TRBV27 CASRPNRVSGELFF
15 TRBV28 CASRTGTGGTGELFF
14 TRBV5-1 CASSLEGALGEQYF
15 TRBV11-2 CASRRLGYSALGYTF
16 TRBV3-1/TRBV3-2 CASSHGTGGPVGELFF
17 TRBV3-1/TRBV3-2 CASSQEALGLDIGEQFF
14 TRBV19 CASSWGRVDTEAFF
17 TRBV5-1 CASSSNIRTSGSNEQFF
15 TRBV28 CASSFTGPGNEKLFF
14 TRBV3-1/TRBV3-2 CASSQGQGGQPQHF
16 TRBV5-1 CASSSFGPSSGNTIYF
15 TRBV5-1 CASSWGGESSYEQYF
17 TRBV5-1 CASSSIPRQGAWETQYF
16 TRBV10-3 CATYQGGETVNSPLHF
13 TRBV18 CASSPSRGTEAFF